A selection of T cell receptor beta chains follows, all from one sample in a study of blood T cell repertoires in COVID-19. Data came from immunoSEQ multiplex PCR; TCRdb stores just in-frame clones and leaves some out. The sample has around 340,000 clones; roughly 87% are singletons. Sequenced sample: peripheral blood. The receptor set was obtained from a woman in her sixties with COVID-19, enrolled during active disease. Both conserved end residues are part of each CDR3.

V	J	CDR3
TRBV29-1	TRBJ2-7	CSVLRTGWGEQYF
TRBV5-1	TRBJ2-7	CASSLVGGSYEQYF
TRBV5-1	TRBJ1-1	CASSRRTGAGTEAFF
TRBV10-3	TRBJ2-7	CAISQDRVSSYEQYF
TRBV19	TRBJ1-3	CASNTPGQGSGNTIYF
TRBV4-2	TRBJ2-1	CASSQARGSSYNEQFF
TRBV6-5	TRBJ2-7	CASTKRGALYEQYF
TRBV2	TRBJ1-1	CASSGDRVTEAFF
TRBV9	TRBJ1-1	CASSVASRSTEAFF
TRBV5-1	TRBJ2-3	CASSLALAPTDTQYF
TRBV6-2/TRBV6-3	TRBJ1-2	CASSYIDRPNYGYTF
TRBV7-3	TRBJ1-2	CASSLGSGGPYGYTF
TRBV19	TRBJ2-1	CASSYFEEQFF
TRBV5-1	TRBJ2-1	CASSSDRDDEQFF
TRBV30	TRBJ1-2	CAWSVEGYGYTF
TRBV9	TRBJ1-4	CASSAWSGMGEKLFF
TRBV6-5	TRBJ1-2	CASSYQLLGPFYGYTF
TRBV28	TRBJ2-1	CASSLFRGGSEQFF
TRBV18	TRBJ1-1	CASSPTQTENTEAFF
TRBV28	TRBJ1-2	CASSVGGEGQYDGYTF
TRBV15	TRBJ1-1	CATSREVRLEAFF
TRBV19	TRBJ1-4	CASTRDRGEKLFF
TRBV7-9	TRBJ1-2	CASSATDNYGYTF
TRBV5-6	TRBJ1-6	CASSYWHRGNSPLHF
TRBV10-3	TRBJ2-4	CAISEPGGVAKNIQYF
TRBV4-2	TRBJ2-3	CASSRERDSTDTQYF
TRBV7-9	TRBJ1-5	CASSWGTGVPPQHF
TRBV28	TRBJ1-1	CASSTPGQGYTEAFF
TRBV14	TRBJ1-1	CASSGGLLNTEAFF